These 32 T cell receptor beta chains were sequenced from one sample in a study of blood T cell repertoires in COVID-19 (dated by TCRdb to the early 2020s). The library came from the immunoSEQ multiplex PCR assay. TCRdb retrieved this table from immuneACCESS and kept in-frame rearrangements only. Not all clones are present; in checked studies, unresolved V genes account for under half, and no reason is known for the remainder. The sample has about 110,000 clones on record, around 82% of them singletons. About 15% of the sample belongs to the ten largest clones. Input material: peripheral blood. These receptors all come from a woman aged 60-75 years with acute or convalescent COVID-19.

The chain carries TRBV6-5 and TRBJ2-3, with a tentative D call TRBD2 (5 bases). V was cut by 7 bases and J by 2 bases, with 13 bases left in between. The CDR3 has 14 residues. Germline CDR1 reads MNHEY; CDR2 reads SVGAGI. This CDR3 reads CASTRRGLTDTQYF. The CDR3 nucleotides are TGTGCCAGCACCCGACGCGGGCTCACAGATACGCAGTATTTT.

In DNA form, the CDR3 reads TGTGCCAGCCGATCGGACAGGGGGCTCGTTGGCTACACCTTC. Its translation is CASRSDRGLVGYTF. The chain is built from TRBV6-5 and TRBJ1-2; TRBD1 agrees at 11 bases. Germline V lookup: CDR1 MNHEY, CDR2 SVGAGI. This CDR3 is built from 14 residues. V trimming: 8 bases; J trimming: 7 bases; junction bases outside the gene matches: 9.

The rearrangement joins TRBV5-1 to TRBJ2-3; 12 bases map to TRBD2. V gave up 3 bases and J gave up 2 bases; unmatched junction bases: 7. CDR1 and CDR2 from the germline V gene are SGHRS and YFSETQ. The CDR3 consists of 17 residues. CDR3 sequence (DNA): TGCGCCAGCAGCTCTTACCGACTAGCGGGGGACACAGATACGCAGTATTTT. Its protein is CASSSYRLAGDTDTQYF.

The chain employs TRBV7-3 and TRBJ2-7; 7 nucleotides match TRBD2. Trimming cost V 2 bases and J 4 bases; bases outside gene matches: 8. CDR3 size: 15 residues. The germline V gene encodes CDR1 SGHTA and CDR2 FQGTGA. CDR3 region: CASSLGSGVVYEQYF. CDR3 nucleotides: TGTGCCAGCAGCTTAGGGAGCGGGGTCGTTTACGAGCAGTACTTC.

The chain combines TRBV6-6 with TRBJ2-7, with 7 positions matching TRBD1. Germline CDR1 is MNHNY and CDR2 is SVGAGI (reference sequence). V was clipped by 6 bases and J by 2 bases; unmatched bases: 4. CDR3 size: 13 residues. For the CDR3, the DNA is TGTGCCAGCAGCACGGGACAGACCTACGAGCAGTACTTC. This codes for CASSTGQTYEQYF.

This clone is a singleton in its sample. This sequence joins TRBV2 and TRBJ2-5; 13 bases align to TRBD2. V gave up 8 bases and J gave up 2 bases; unmatched junction bases: 2. The CDR3 length is 14 residues. Per the germline V gene, CDR1 is SNHLY and CDR2 is FYNNEI. The CDR3, as DNA: TGTGCCAGCCAACTAGCGGGGGGGCAAGAGACCCAGTACTTC. Amino acids: CASQLAGGQETQYF.

This chain connects TRBV9 to TRBJ1-2; TRBD1 matches 9 bases. Germline CDR1 is SGDLS and CDR2 is YYNGEE. With 4 bases clipped from V and 7 bases from J, the junction kept 5 bases outside the gene matches. The CDR3 has 13 residues. CDR3 protein: CASSPDRGGGYTF. The CDR3 DNA follows: TGTGCCAGCAGCCCGGACAGGGGAGGTGGCTACACCTTC.

This rearrangement joins TRBV14 to TRBJ1-2; TRBD1 matches 10 bases. The CDR3 runs to 15 residues. Germline CDR1 SGHDN, CDR2 FVKESK. J was trimmed by 4 bases and V by 6 bases; bases with no gene match: 8. In DNA, the CDR3 is TGTGCCAGCAGACCCAGCGGGACAGGGGTCTATGGCTACACCTTC. It yields the protein CASRPSGTGVYGYTF.

The chain joins TRBV28 to TRBJ1-5; the match to TRBD1 covers 7 bases. V gave up 6 bases and J gave up 0 bases; unmatched junction bases: 5. This CDR3 has 15 amino acids. Germline-derived CDR1 and CDR2 are MDHEN and SYDVKM. CDR3 amino acids: CASSPTGYSNQPQHF. CDR3 DNA sequence: TGTGCCAGCAGCCCGACAGGGTATAGCAATCAGCCCCAGCATTTT.

This sequence joins TRBV11-2 and TRBJ2-7; TRBD2 might be the D (5 bases). CDR3 size: 14 residues. Per the germline V gene, CDR1 is SGHAT and CDR2 is FQNNGV. V lost 4 bases and J lost 7, with 17 bases in between. The chain's CDR3 is CASSSSAVSGEQYF. In DNA form, the CDR3 reads TGTGCCAGCAGCTCTTCGGCCGTTTCGGGAGAGCAGTACTTC.

V and J are TRBV29-1 and TRBJ1-1, with TRBD1 matching 9 bases. Trimming took 3 bases from V and 4 from J; bases not matched to a gene: 18. Germline V lookup: CDR1 SQVTM, CDR2 ANQGSEA. This CDR3 is 18 amino acids long. The CDR3 is CSVDERRWDRATGTEAFF. The DNA for the CDR3 is TGCAGCGTTGATGAAAGGCGGTGGGACAGGGCAACGGGCACTGAAGCTTTCTTT.

This clone was counted only a few times. CDR3 sequence (DNA): TGCAGCGTTTCCCGTCCGGGGGGGGGCACTGAAGCTTTCTTT. Its translation is CSVSRPGGGTEAFF. V gene TRBV29-1 combines with J gene TRBJ1-1, with D tentatively TRBD1 (5 bases). Germline V CDR1 and CDR2: SQVTM, ANQGSEA. CDR3 size: 14 residues. Trimming stripped 5 bases from V and 4 bases from J, with 17 bases between.

The rearrangement joins TRBV19 to TRBJ1-5; no definite D call. V was trimmed by 3 bases and J by 2 bases, leaving 2 bases between them. CDR1 is LNHDA and CDR2 is SQIVND in the germline V gene (reference sequence). There are 12 residues in the CDR3. Here the CDR3 DNA reads TGTGCCAGTAGTATCGGCAATCAGCCCCAGCATTTT. This gives the protein CASSIGNQPQHF.

The chain is built from TRBV2 and TRBJ1-2; a weak D match, TRBD1 (5 bases). Trimming took 3 bases from V and 8 from J, leaving 10 bases between them. The CDR3 spans 12 residues. Germline V gene data show CDR1 as SNHLY and CDR2 as FYNNEI. The CDR3 DNA follows: TGTGCCAGCAGTGATGCGGGACGAGGCTACACCTTC. This translates into CASSDAGRGYTF.

V and J are TRBV9 and TRBJ2-5, with D perhaps matching TRBD2 (6 bases). Germline V lookup: CDR1 SGDLS, CDR2 YYNGEE. The ends were cut back, 0 bases at V and 5 bases at J, with 8 bases in the middle. The CDR3 is made up of 13 amino acids. CDR3 region: CASSVDGRETQYF. Written as DNA, the CDR3 is TGTGCCAGCAGCGTAGATGGGAGGGAGACCCAGTACTTC.

The chain links TRBV29-1 to TRBJ1-1; no firm D call. V was trimmed by 7 bases and J by 1 base, leaving 16 bases between them. This CDR3 is 14 amino acids long. The germline V gene has CDR1 SQVTM and CDR2 ANQGSEA. CDR3 in DNA: TGCAGCGCCCCTGGCTGGGTAGCGAACACTGAAGCTTTCTTT. It is translated as CSAPGWVANTEAFF.

The table lists this clone with a few counts. The rearrangement uses TRBV5-1 and TRBJ2-2; 15 nucleotides match TRBD2. Trimming cost V 5 bases and J 1 base; bases outside gene matches: 3. Germline V gene lookup returns CDR1 SGHRS and CDR2 YFSETQ. This CDR3 region has 17 residues. The CDR3 protein is CASRGLAGGENTGELFF. The CDR3 DNA sequence: TGCGCCAGCAGGGGACTAGCGGGGGGCGAGAACACCGGGGAGCTGTTTTTT.

The chain couples TRBV12-5 to TRBJ2-5; 7 bases are shared with TRBD2. The CDR3 runs to 15 residues. J gave up 9 bases and V 6 bases, and 16 bases lay outside the gene matches. The V gene's germline CDR1 is LGHNT and CDR2 FRNRAP. The DNA for the CDR3 is TGTGCTAGTGGCCCACCCCACGGGGGGACCGGGCCCCAGTACTTC. Its translation: CASGPPHGGTGPQYF.

V and J are TRBV4-1 and TRBJ2-1; 11 bases agree with TRBD2. The junction had 11 bases not matched to a gene; V was cut back by 4 bases and J by 6 bases. Germline V lookup: CDR1 MGHRA, CDR2 YSYEKL. The CDR3 spans 17 residues. CDR3 residues: CASSRSGTSGGLNEQFF. CDR3 coding DNA: TGCGCCAGCAGCCGCTCGGGAACTAGCGGGGGTCTCAATGAGCAGTTCTTC.

The J gene is TRBJ2-3, the V gene TRBV30, with 10 bases fitting TRBD1. From germline, CDR1 is GTSNPN and CDR2 SVGIG (reference sequence). CDR3 length equals 13 residues. The trim removed 7 bases at V and 4 bases at J, leaving 5 bases unmatched. The CDR3 coding sequence is TGTGCCTCGGACAGGGGGAGCTCAGATACGCAGTATTTT. Protein: CASDRGSSDTQYF.

This clone was counted a few times. The V call is TRBV6-1, the J call TRBJ1-3; D gene ambiguous. The germline CDR1 and CDR2 sequences are MNHNS and SASEGT. Trimming cost V 2 bases and J 12 bases, with 14 bases left between them. The CDR3 extends over 13 amino acids. CDR3 protein: CASSETREGIIYF. In nucleotides, the CDR3 is TGTGCCAGCAGTGAAACGCGGGAAGGGATCATATATTTT.

This clone was counted only a few times. The gene calls are TRBV7-9 and TRBJ2-7; tentatively, D is TRBD1 (5 bases). V was pared by 3 bases and J by 0 bases, with 12 bases between. The length of the CDR3 is 15 residues. The germline CDR1 and CDR2 sequences are SEHNR and FQNEAQ (reference sequence). The CDR3 is CASSFAGLSSYEQYF. The CDR3 DNA follows: TGTGCCAGCAGCTTTGCAGGGCTTAGCTCCTACGAGCAGTACTTC. Combining the CDR3 with reference TRBV7-9 and TRBJ2-7 gives the whole variable domain DTGVSQNPRHKITKRGQNVTFRCDPISEHNRLYWYRQTLGQGPEFLTYFQNEAQLEKSRLLSDRFSAERPKGSFSTLEIQRTEQGDSAMYLCASSFAGLSSYEQYFGPGTRLTVT.

The V call is TRBV28, the J call TRBJ2-3, with TRBD2 matching over 8 bases. The CDR3 spans 14 residues. V was pared by 6 bases and J by 4 bases, with 6 bases of the junction left unmatched. The germline gives CDR1 MDHEN, CDR2 SYDVKM. The DNA for the CDR3 is TGTGCCAGCAGCGTGCGGGGGGCGGCAGATACGCAGTATTTT. As protein: CASSVRGAADTQYF. Combining the CDR3 with reference TRBV28 and TRBJ2-3 gives the whole variable domain DVKVTQSSRYLVKRTGEKVFLECVQDMDHENMFWYRQDPGLGLRLIYFSYDVKMKEKGDIPEGYSVSREKKERFSLILESASTNQTSMYLCASSVRGAADTQYFGPGTRLTVL.

CDR3 loop: CASSRPGTGYGYTF. The DNA for the CDR3 is TGTGCCAGTAGCCGTCCCGGGACAGGGTACGGCTACACCTTC. The chain recombines TRBV19 with TRBJ1-2; 9 bases line up with TRBD1. The CDR3 is 14 amino acids. Germline V lookup: CDR1 LNHDA, CDR2 SQIVND (reference sequence). With 6 bases clipped from V and 8 bases from J, the junction kept 10 bases outside the gene matches.

The chain has TRBV28 and TRBJ2-1; 10 positions match TRBD1. CDR1 is MDHEN and CDR2 is SYDVKM in the germline V gene. This CDR3 is 17 amino acids long. J was trimmed by 5 bases and V by 5 bases; bases with no gene match: 12. The CDR3 loop reads CASSNSLGTGANNEQFF. In nucleotides, the CDR3 is TGTGCCAGCAGTAACTCGCTCGGGACAGGGGCCAACAATGAGCAGTTCTTC.

This clone was observed a handful of times. The genes are TRBV7-3 and TRBJ1-1, with TRBD1 matching 7 bases. This CDR3 has 14 amino acids. V was pared by 1 base and J by 7 bases, with 6 bases of the junction left unmatched. Germline loops: CDR1 SGHTA, CDR2 FQGTGA. CDR3 sequence: CASSLNGQGGEAFF. The CDR3 nucleotides are TGTGCCAGCAGCTTAAACGGCCAGGGGGGTGAAGCTTTCTTT.

As DNA, the CDR3 is TGTGCCATCAGTGATGGGGGCTCGGAGACCCAGTACTTC. It specifies CAISDGGSETQYF. The gene calls are TRBV10-3 and TRBJ2-5; perhaps TRBD1 as D (6 bases). This CDR3 has 13 residues. From germline, CDR1 is ENHRY and CDR2 SYGVKD. Deletions cut 3 bases from V and 5 bases from J, with 10 bases between.

V usage is TRBV30 and J usage is TRBJ2-7, with D possibly matching TRBD1 (6 bases). The V gene lost 5 bases and the J gene lost 2 bases, with 13 bases spanning the gap. Germline lookup yields CDR1 GTSNPN and CDR2 SVGIG (reference sequence). The CDR3 has 13 amino acids. The CDR3 reads CAWSLNRAYEQYF. CDR3 sequence (DNA): TGTGCCTGGTCCCTAAACAGGGCCTACGAGCAGTACTTC.

This clone was seen only a few times. This rearrangement joins TRBV12-3 or TRBV12-4 to TRBJ1-1; no definite D call. CDR3 length: 13 residues. Trimming cost V 3 bases and J 1 base, with 6 bases left between them. The CDR3 here is CASSFGENTEAFF. CDR3 in DNA: TGTGCCAGCAGTTTCGGAGAGAACACTGAAGCTTTCTTT.

Here the CDR3 reads CASSYGGTSSYEQYF. CDR3 DNA sequence: TGTGCCAGCAGTTACGGGGGGACGAGCTCCTACGAGCAGTACTTC. The chain combines TRBV6-2 or TRBV6-3 with TRBJ2-7, with D perhaps matching TRBD2 (6 bases). In germline, CDR1 is MNHEY, CDR2 SVGEGT. The ends were cut back, 2 bases at V and 0 bases at J, with 11 bases in the middle. This CDR3 contains 15 residues.

The genes are TRBV5-1 and TRBJ1-5, with D perhaps TRBD1 (6 bases). Trimming shortened V by 7 bases and J by 0 bases, and 17 bases separated the two germline ends. The CDR3 contains 16 residues. Germline values: CDR1 SGHRS, CDR2 YFSETQ. CDR3: CASSPGHQYSNQPQHF. As DNA, the CDR3 is TGCGCCAGCTCACCGGGACACCAGTATAGCAATCAGCCCCAGCATTTT.

The V and J genes are TRBV29-1 and TRBJ1-5, with unresolved D. The CDR3 sequence is 13 residues long. Per germline, CDR1 SQVTM and CDR2 ANQGSEA. V was clipped by 0 bases and J by 11 bases, with 14 bases between them. Here the CDR3 reads CSVEDSGFRTQHF. CDR3 nucleotide sequence: TGCAGCGTTGAAGATAGCGGGTTCAGGACCCAGCATTTT.